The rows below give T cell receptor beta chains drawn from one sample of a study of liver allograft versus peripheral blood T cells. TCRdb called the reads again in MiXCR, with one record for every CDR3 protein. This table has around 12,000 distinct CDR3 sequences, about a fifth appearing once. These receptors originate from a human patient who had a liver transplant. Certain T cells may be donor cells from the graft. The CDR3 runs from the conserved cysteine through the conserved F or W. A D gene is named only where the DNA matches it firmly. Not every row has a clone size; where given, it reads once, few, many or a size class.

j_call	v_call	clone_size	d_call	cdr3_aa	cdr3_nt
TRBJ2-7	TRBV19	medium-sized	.	CASSIEPGRLEQYF	TGTGCCAGTAGTATAGAACCAGGGAGGCTCGAGCAGTACTTC
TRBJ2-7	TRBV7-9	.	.	CASSSARGALSYEQYF	TGTGCCAGCAGCTCGGCACGAGGGGCATTGTCCTACGAGCAGTACTTC
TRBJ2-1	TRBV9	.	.	CASSVEGRESNEQFF	TGTGCCAGCAGCGTAGAAGGGAGAGAATCAAATGAGCAGTTCTTC
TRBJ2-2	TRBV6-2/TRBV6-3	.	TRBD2	CASSLQGLEVGELFF	TGTGCCAGCAGCCTTCAAGGACTAGAAGTCGGGGAGCTGTTTTTT
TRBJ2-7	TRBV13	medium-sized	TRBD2	CASSSLWEGRSYEQYF	TGTGCCAGCAGCTCACTGTGGGAGGGCCGATCCTACGAGCAGTACTTC
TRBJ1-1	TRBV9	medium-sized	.	CASSVGADNTEAFF	TGTGCCAGCAGCGTAGGGGCTGATAACACTGAAGCTTTCTTT
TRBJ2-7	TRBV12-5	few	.	CASGERTYEQYF	TGTGCTAGTGGGGAGCGGACCTACGAGCAGTACTTC
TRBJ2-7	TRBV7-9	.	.	CASSLATGRSIREQYF	TGTGCCAGCAGCTTAGCCACAGGGAGATCGATCCGCGAGCAGTACTTC
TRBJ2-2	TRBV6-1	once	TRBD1	CASSPLRGRTGELFF	TGTGCCAGCAGTCCTTTAAGGGGGCGTACCGGGGAGCTGTTTTTT
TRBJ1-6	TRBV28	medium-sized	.	CASSLVQGNSPLHF	TGTGCCAGCAGTTTAGTCCAGGGCAATTCACCCCTCCACTTT
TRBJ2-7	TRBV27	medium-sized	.	CASASEFYEQYF	TGTGCCAGCGCTTCAGAGTTCTACGAGCAGTACTTC
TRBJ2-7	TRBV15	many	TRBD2	CATRESSGGPLYEQYF	TGTGCCACCAGGGAGAGTAGCGGGGGACCACTCTACGAGCAGTACTTC
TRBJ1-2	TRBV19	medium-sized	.	CASSIIEGYGYTF	TGTGCCAGTAGTATAATAGAGGGATATGGCTACACCTTC
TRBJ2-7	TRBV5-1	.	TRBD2	CASSFDSGSDEQYF	TGCGCCAGCAGCTTTGATAGCGGGAGCGACGAGCAGTACTTC
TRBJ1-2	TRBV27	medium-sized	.	CASSFQATGHGYTF	TGTGCCAGCAGTTTCCAGGCAACGGGCCATGGCTACACCTTC